This T cell receptor (beta chain) originates from a study of Ad26.COV2.S vaccination and SARS-CoV-2 variants. Overall study context: Enrollment placed the donor in the COV1001 Ad26.COV2.S trial arm. Study results and limitations: Substantial post-vaccination breadth of spike-specific CD8+ and CD4+ T cell responses was reported.

Described treatment: some 20 received Ad26.COV2.S at low or high dose, single or two shots; about five received placebo; per-sample allocation not given. Samples were taken on day 63 after the first vaccine or placebo injection. Note on this clone: Its target is not known.

The method was immunoSEQ multiplex PCR; TCRdb's version includes in-frame clones alone and lacks a portion of them. The table lists about 350,000 clones, 80% to 90% of them singletons. This TCR was recovered from a person aged 18-60 years who received the Ad26.COV2.S COVID-19 vaccine or a placebo. The source material was peripheral blood, sampled in a trial of Ad26.COV2.S vaccine versus placebo.

The CDR3 here is CASSTGQINTGELFF. CDR3 nucleotide sequence: TGTGCCAGCTCAACAGGACAGATTAACACCGGGGAGCTGTTTTTT. This chain connects TRBV18 to TRBJ2-2; weak D call: TRBD1 (6 bases). V lost 5 bases to trimming and J lost 2 bases, with 12 bases between them. There are 15 residues in the CDR3. Germline V CDR1 and CDR2: KGHSH, LQKENI. Full variable domain (rest looked up from reference TRBV18 and TRBJ2-2): NAGVMQNPRHLVRRRGQEARLRCSPMKGHSHVYWYRQLPEEGLKFMVYLQKENIIDESGMPKERFSAEFPKEGPSILRIQQVVRGDSAAYFCASSTGQINTGELFFGEGSRLTVL.